The TCR beta chain described here comes from a study of cytomegalovirus exposure and HLA in healthy donors listed by TCRdb under 2017. Regarding the complete study: According to an earlier analysis of a few hundred of the donors, roughly 180 million T cells yielded roughly 110 million unique TCR beta sequences and 276 Gb of sequence data. High-throughput TCR immunosequencing, statistical association of individual TCRs with disease status, and machine learning were combined to predict cytomegalovirus infection status. Along with the approximately 620-subject first cohort, a separate validation cohort of 120 different subjects was used. In a later analysis, previously published TCR beta repertoires from 500 to 750 donors were re-analyzed and high-resolution HLA genotyping was added so that TCR occurrence patterns could be studied. Class I and class II HLA loci were covered by the typing at four-digit resolution. Five DR-DQ haplotypes were handled as single units for association and clustering, since linkage in the cohort was strong. An early release that covered roughly 600 HLA-typed donors contained approximately 300 gigabases of sequencing data and tens of millions of unique TCR sequences. The number of donors typed differed by locus, with 629-630 for A, B, C, DRB1 and DQB1, roughly 550 for DQA1, some 570 for DPA1, and some 470 for DPB1. Among the roughly 400 genotyped donors, approximately 77% belonged to the genetic ancestry cluster associated with self-reported Caucasian donors. Alongside the repertoire data, information on donor age, sex, ethnicity and CMV serostatus was compiled. A later genetic analysis took genome-wide SNP genotypes for about three fifths of the roughly 670 donors and used that subset as a discovery cohort. An earlier analysis of 587 of the donors used high-throughput TCR beta sequencing to judge whether each TCR beta V gene segment behaved as functional or pseudogenic. All discovery cohort repertoires had been generated using a single sequencing platform. Across around 400 genotyped donors of the cohort, an average of approximately 240,000 unique TCR beta nucleotide sequences per donor were sequenced, and 15% to 20% of those sequences were non-productive. Rather than drawing on any new phenotypic data, the later analysis identified candidate immune exposures from TCR beta sequences and the way those sequences occurred across donors. Using immunosequencing, the study profiled T cell repertoires from 666 subjects and related those repertoires to cytomegalovirus serostatus. The study aimed to test whether cataloging public T cell receptors could reveal signatures of past pathogen exposure. Findings and caveats that apply to the study as a whole: Linkage disequilibrium might explain the correlated functional status among segregating V segments, but an unknown experimental factor could not be ruled out. When HLA alleles, especially DR and DQ, strongly co-occurred, TCR associations were difficult to assign to individual alleles. Compared with equally common non-associated chains, HLA-associated TCR beta chains in a later analysis were more clonally expanded and had lower generation probabilities. A further reported finding was that TCR beta sequences accurately predicted the HLA-A and HLA-B alleles for most subjects in the first cohort. The study gave a list of 150 to 200 TCR beta chains associated with cytomegalovirus. Because HLA typing was missing for some donors at each locus, association tests included only the typed subset. According to a later analysis, parvovirus B19, influenza, CMV and Epstein-Barr virus appeared linked to several top co-occurrence clusters. V-gene and J-gene trimming of TCR beta chains was associated with a missense DCLRE1C variant in a later genetic analysis, and the association was replicated in an independent cohort. A group of highly shared sequence variants was considered likely to be a technical artifact of the sequencing pipeline. In a later genetic analysis, fewer N-insertions in productive TCRs were reported among donors in an Asian-associated ancestry cluster than the roughly 700-donor mean. Broadly in line with IMGT annotations, most TCR beta V segments showed up in productive rearrangements about 87% or about 30% of the time in an earlier analysis of a few hundred of the donors. The 87-base-pair reads could not distinguish some IMGT-functional V segments, including TRBV6-2 and TRBV6-3, so those segments were excluded. Across donors, most TCR sequences were observed very rarely, whereas some public TCRs were present in many individuals. Presence/absence analyses assumed roughly uniform sequencing depth across donors, an assumption that may not hold. Three of the identified cytomegalovirus-associated TCR beta chains were confirmed in vitro to be specific for cytomegalovirus antigens. The classifier was reported to diagnose cytomegalovirus status with high specificity and sensitivity in both the original and validation cohorts. This cohort had only TCR beta chains sequenced, and the lack of alpha or paired-chain data limited which features could be detected. For the cohort, immune exposure information was limited to CMV serostatus. A later analysis found that TCR association rates varied across HLA loci, with DRB1 alleles showing the most associated TCRs and HLA-C alleles the fewest. Specific HLA alleles were associated with 16,951 TCR beta sequences at a false discovery rate of 0.05 in a later analysis. Because counts were too low, about 18 rarely observed V segments, including chromosome 9 orphons, were left out of the earlier analysis of a few hundred of the donors. According to a later analysis, most CMV-associated TCR beta chains appeared to be HLA-restricted, and the HLA associations seemed to be driven largely by CMV exposure. The authors suggested that the approach could potentially be extended to other disease states and immunological phenotypes.

CDR3 length: 12 amino acids, cysteine to phenylalanine. Solely the CDR3 DNA is kept, with 36 bases framed from the first base. At the junction V is shortened by 2 bases and J by 4 bases, with 3 bases in between. CDR1 and CDR2 are read off the germline V gene (reference sequence) as WNHNN and SYGVQD. The cohort comprised more than 550 healthy bone marrow donors. At the time of sampling, every cohort member was nominally healthy, though immune exposures that went unrecorded were likely present. The donor was CMV seronegative and belonged to the group of over 350 seronegative cohort members. A peripheral blood sample was provided by each donor, and peripheral blood mononuclear cells were used for TCR beta sequencing. Genomic DNA was extracted from the blood cell samples with the Qiagen DNeasy Blood Extraction Kit. Libraries were made using the immunoSEQ multiplex PCR assay. A mixture of 60 forward primers for TCR Vbeta segments and 13 reverse primers for TCR Jbeta segments was used in the multiplex PCR. A multiplex PCR assay on genomic DNA amplified the CDR3 region of rearranged TCR beta genes. On the Illumina HiSeq System, the amplified TCR beta libraries were sequenced as 87-base-pair reads. From the authors' description of their analysis: Across the 670 or so repertoires, a later analysis counted tens of millions of unique TCR beta chains, roughly 11 million of which were shared by at least two donors. A nearest-neighbor algorithm error-corrected the raw reads and collapsed the reads into unique sequences, merging closely related sequences to remove PCR and sequencing errors. CDR3 sequences were aligned to IMGT reference sequences to assign V, D and J gene segments. For a sequence to be retained, at least a six-nucleotide match to both a V gene segment and a J gene segment was required. Rearrangements were called productive when the CDR3 lacked stop codons and stayed in frame with V and J; all others were non-productive. CDR3 was defined according to IMGT convention as the region running from the second conserved V-encoded cysteine to the conserved J-encoded phenylalanine. The earlier analysis of about 610 of the donors excluded any sequence lacking an unambiguous match to a single V gene segment. An earlier analysis of a few hundred of the donors called V segments functional above 56.7% productive rearrangements and segregating when the between-donor standard deviation exceeded 5%. A statistical classification framework was built to diagnose cytomegalovirus status from the catalog of TCR beta chain sequences. A later analysis assigned V and J genes by comparing TCR nucleotide sequences with IMGT/GENE-DB human TR gene sequences. The TCRdist pipeline was used in a later analysis to assign CDR3 sequences and most-parsimonious VDJ recombination scenarios. In a later analysis, each TCR beta chain was defined by its CDR3 amino acid sequence together with its V-gene family, and reads lacking a unique V-gene family were excluded. A later analysis removed several hundred highly shared, low-generation-probability nucleotide sequences to deal with suspected cross-contamination and a sequencing artifact. In a later analysis, a clonal expansion index was calculated for each public chain from normalized within-repertoire ranks of inferred template counts. A later analysis computed generation probabilities with a VDJ recombination model fitted to out-of-frame rearrangements, and checked the results against IGoR. Hypergeometric tests were used in a later analysis to score TCR-TCR, TCR-HLA and TCR-CMV co-occurrence, with a repertoire-size bias correction applied to the TCR pairs. To estimate false discovery rates, a later analysis permuted the HLA or CMV assignments 20 times. In a later analysis, co-occurring TCRs were grouped with DBSCAN, and TCRdist sequence similarity was added when clustering was performed within HLA-allele-positive subsets. Repertoires with fewer than 30,000 or more than 120,000 public chains were left out of co-occurrence clustering, as were four to six repertoires with anomalous nucleotide sharing. The source is immuneACCESS, and TCRdb retained only in-frame sequences with V and J called. Part of the clones is not carried over; for the studies checked, unresolved V genes explain less than half of this, and the remainder is unexplained. V and J calls and clone size come straight from that table; D and trimming were deduced from the DNA. In this sample the table shows around 120,000 clones, about 80% of which occur a single time. The ten most abundant clones make up roughly 2.4% of the sample.

As regards this clone: Its binding antigen is unknown. It has no much larger one-base neighbor in the sample; base qualities were not kept.

Sequencing was performed on PBMCs. This receptor was taken from a man aged 30 to 45 in good health and CMV-seronegative. The sequence is built from TRBV10-1 and TRBJ2-1; no D gene call is confident. This receptor carries the CDR3 CASSEPYNEQFF. The nucleotides read TGCGCCAGCAGTGAGCCGTACAATGAGCAGTTCTTC.